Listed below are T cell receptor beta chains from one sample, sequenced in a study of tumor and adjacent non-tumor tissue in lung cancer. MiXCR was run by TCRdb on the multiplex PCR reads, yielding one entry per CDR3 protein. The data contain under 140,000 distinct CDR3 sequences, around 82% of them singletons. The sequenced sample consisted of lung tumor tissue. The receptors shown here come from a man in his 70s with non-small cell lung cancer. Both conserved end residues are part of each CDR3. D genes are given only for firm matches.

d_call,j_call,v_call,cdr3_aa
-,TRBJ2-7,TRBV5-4,CVSSLLVAREQYF
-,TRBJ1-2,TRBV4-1,CTSSQGPGLYLYGYTF
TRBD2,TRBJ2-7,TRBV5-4,CASSLGSGSHYEQYF
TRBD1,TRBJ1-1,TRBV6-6,CASSPGRGRNTEAFF
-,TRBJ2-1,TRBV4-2,CASSQDGEDNEQFF
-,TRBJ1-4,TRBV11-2,CASSLARGGKLLF
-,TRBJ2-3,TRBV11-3,CTSSLEVVGVDTHYF
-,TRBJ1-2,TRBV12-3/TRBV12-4,CVSTSDEDYTF
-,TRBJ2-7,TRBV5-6,CTSSPGGWSYEQHF
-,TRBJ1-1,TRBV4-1,CASSQVGLRTEAFF
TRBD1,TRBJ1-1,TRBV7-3,CASSLQGVPTGNTEAFF
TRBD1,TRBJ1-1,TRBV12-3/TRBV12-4,CASRPTGVSSEAFF
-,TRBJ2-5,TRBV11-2,CAISQPRGKETQYF
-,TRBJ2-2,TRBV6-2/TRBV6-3,CAGRGGKASTGDLFF
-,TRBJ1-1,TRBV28,CASTLPGDTEAFF
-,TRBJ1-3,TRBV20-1,CNVRASSSGNTIYF
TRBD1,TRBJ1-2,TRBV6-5,CASSYSGQGVYSYRF